This TCR beta chain was profiled in a study of T cells in Graves' hyperthyroidism and ophthalmopathy. Study summary: Prior to any treatment, at the point of initial diagnosis, peripheral blood was collected. Findings of the study overall: Among thyroid clonotypes expanded above 0.001, most also appeared in blood. Ophthalmopathy prediction by the model preceded onset by a median roughly 6.3 months.

This clonotype was seen only a few times. Antigen unknown. The source material, RNA transcripts, was used to amplify TCR beta CDR3 regions. HTBI primers were the set used in a first-round RT-PCR of the TCR CDR3. Each CDR3 protein gets one entry after TCRdb re-called the multiplex PCR reads with MiXCR. The table records roughly 550,000 distinct CDR3 sequences, 15% to 20% of them present only once. At least 3 on the Clinical Activity Score was recorded for ophthalmopathy patients, who also had NOSPECS grade at least 4 and duration under 3 months. This CDR3 has 18 amino acids. Germline V CDR1 and CDR2: MNHEY, SVGAGI. After removal of 2 bases from V and 5 bases from J, the junction contained 14 bases not matched to a gene.

This TCR was sampled from a woman aged 30 to 39 with Graves' ophthalmopathy. Sequenced: blood. The chain uses TRBV6-5 and TRBJ2-3; 9 nucleotides align to TRBD1. The CDR3 DNA reads as TGTGCCAGCAGTTACCCCCACGGGGACAGGGCTAGTGGAGATACGCAGTATTTT. As protein: CASSYPHGDRASGDTQYF.